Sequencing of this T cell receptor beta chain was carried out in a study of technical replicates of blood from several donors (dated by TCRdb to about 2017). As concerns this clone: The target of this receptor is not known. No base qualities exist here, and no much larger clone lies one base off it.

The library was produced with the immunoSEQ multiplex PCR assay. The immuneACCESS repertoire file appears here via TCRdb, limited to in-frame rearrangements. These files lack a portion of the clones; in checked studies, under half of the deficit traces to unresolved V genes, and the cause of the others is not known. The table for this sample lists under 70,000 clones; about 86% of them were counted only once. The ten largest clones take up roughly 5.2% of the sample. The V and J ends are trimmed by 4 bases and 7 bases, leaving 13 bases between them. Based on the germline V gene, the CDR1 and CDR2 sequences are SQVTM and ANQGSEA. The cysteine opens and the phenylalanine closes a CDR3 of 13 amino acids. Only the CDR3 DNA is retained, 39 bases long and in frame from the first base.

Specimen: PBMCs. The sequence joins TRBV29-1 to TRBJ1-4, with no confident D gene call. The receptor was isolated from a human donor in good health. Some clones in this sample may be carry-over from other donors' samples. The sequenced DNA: TGCAGCGTTGGTGGCTCTCTGGCTGAAAAACTGTTTTTT. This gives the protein CSVGGSLAEKLFF.